What follows is one T cell receptor beta chain and its context. Its antigen is not known. It was with 60 Vbeta and 13 Jbeta primers that the PCR ran. Repertoires were generated with immunoSEQ multiplex PCR, while TCRdb's copy carries only in-frame clones and drops some. The profile shows some 66,000 clones, more than 80% of them singletons. The CDR3 spans 14 residues. The V segment lost 6 bases and the J segment 4 bases; nucleotides outside the gene matches: 7. Germline CDR1 reads MNHEY; CDR2 reads SVGAGI. This sample was taken from a study of cytomegalovirus exposure and HLA in healthy donors. Findings of the study overall: A later analysis showed TCR association rates differing by HLA locus, peaking at DRB1 and lowest at HLA-C. Accurate predictions that matched the HLA-A and HLA-B alleles of most subjects were reportedly made from TCR beta sequences. Cytomegalovirus association was listed for about 160 TCR beta chains.

Donors showed nominal health when sampled, although they likely had unrecorded immune exposures. Input material: PBMCs. This chain connects TRBV6-5 to TRBJ1-2; 8 bases line up with TRBD1. The TCR sequence derives from a woman aged 30 to 39 in good health and CMV-seronegative. The CDR3 coding sequence is TGTGCCAGCAGGCCAGACAGGGGAAGCTATGGCTACACCTTC. Translating gives CASRPDRGSYGYTF.